A selection of T cell receptor beta chains follows, all from one sample in a study of human T cells and chemical hapten exposure. One entry per CDR3 protein, called by TCRdb with MiXCR from the RACE reads. The sample contains some 30,000 distinct CDR3 sequences, 4.5% to 7.5% of which appear only once. The source material was whole blood, sampled in connection with sensitization to the hapten diphenylcyclopropenone (DPC). These receptors were taken from a man aged 25 to 40 with alopecia areata. Some clones in this sample may be carry-over from other donors' samples. Both conserved end residues are part of each CDR3. The D gene is left open where the match is weak. A clone size is listed for some rows: how often the clone was seen (once, few, many), or a class if it is expanded.

TRBV14	many	NA	TRBJ2-7	CASSLPGPPPYEQYF	TGTGCCAGCAGTCTCCCGGGTCCTCCCCCATACGAGCAGTACTTC
TRBV7-9	medium-sized	TRBD2	TRBJ2-3	CASSPTAGGPGTQYF	TGTGCCAGCAGCCCTACCGCGGGAGGGCCGGGGACGCAGTATTTT
TRBV12-3/TRBV12-4	many	NA	TRBJ1-5	CASRSDGGNQPQHF	TGTGCCAGCAGGTCCGACGGGGGCAATCAGCCCCAGCATTTT
TRBV20-1	many	NA	TRBJ2-3	CSARRSFVVRDTQYF	TGCAGTGCTAGACGGTCGTTCGTAGTTCGCGATACGCAGTATTTT
TRBV20-1	many	TRBD2	TRBJ2-1	CSAVLAGGWDEQFF	TGCAGTGCTGTACTAGCGGGGGGGTGGGACGAGCAGTTCTTC
TRBV7-2	many	TRBD1	TRBJ1-4	CASSLQTGEYEKLFF	TGTGCCAGCAGCTTACAGACAGGGGAGTATGAAAAACTGTTTTTT
TRBV2	many	TRBD1	TRBJ2-2	CASRSRTGPGELFF	TGTGCCAGCAGGTCCCGGACAGGGCCCGGGGAGCTGTTTTTT
TRBV7-2	NA	TRBD1	TRBJ1-3	CASSLDPPGTAGNTIYF	TGTGCCAGCAGCTTAGACCCCCCCGGGACAGCTGGAAACACCATATATTTT
TRBV7-9	many	TRBD1	TRBJ2-7	CASSLQQGDYEQYF	TGTGCCAGCAGCTTACAACAGGGGGACTACGAGCAGTACTTC
TRBV9	many	TRBD2	TRBJ2-5	CASSVNPLTSSGQETQYF	TGTGCCAGCAGCGTAAATCCCCTGACTAGCTCAGGGCAAGAGACCCAGTACTTC
TRBV20-1	many	NA	TRBJ1-2	CSASPGGENYGYTF	TGCAGTGCTAGCCCCGGAGGAGAGAACTATGGCTACACCTTC
TRBV20-1	many	TRBD2	TRBJ2-7	CSAGGTSNSYEQYF	TGCAGTGCTGGAGGGACTAGCAACTCCTACGAGCAGTACTTC
TRBV3-1	many	NA	TRBJ2-2	CASSHRSRGANTGELFF	TGTGCCAGCAGCCATAGATCCCGAGGCGCGAACACCGGGGAGCTGTTTTTT
TRBV30	many	TRBD1	TRBJ2-3	CARSGTGVDTQYF	TGTGCCCGGTCCGGGACAGGGGTAGATACGCAGTATTTT
TRBV19	many	TRBD2	TRBJ2-7	CASRSAGGYSYEQYF	TGTGCCAGTAGGTCAGCGGGGGGCTACTCCTACGAGCAGTACTTC
TRBV6-5	many	NA	TRBJ2-7	CASSPVTGSYEQYF	TGTGCCAGCAGCCCGGTTACAGGGTCCTACGAGCAGTACTTC
TRBV30	many	NA	TRBJ2-5	CAWRRGAFKETQYF	TGTGCCTGGAGAAGGGGGGCGTTTAAAGAGACCCAGTACTTC
TRBV7-2	many	TRBD1	TRBJ2-7	CASSSQRDRAYDTVYEQYF	TGTGCCAGCAGCTCTCAACGGGACAGGGCATACGATACAGTCTACGAGCAGTACTTC
TRBV4-3	many	TRBD1	TRBJ1-1	CASSQDFPGGHTEAFF	TGCGCCAGCAGCCAAGATTTTCCAGGGGGCCACACTGAAGCTTTCTTT
TRBV29-1	NA	NA	TRBJ1-5	CSVGSASEPQHF	TGCAGCGTTGGTAGCGCCTCTGAGCCCCAGCATTTT
TRBV29-1	many	NA	TRBJ1-1	CSVTAGNSEAFF	TGCAGCGTGACCGCGGGGAACAGTGAAGCTTTCTTT
TRBV27	many	NA	TRBJ1-5	CASSLGRQGNQPQHF	TGTGCCAGCAGTTTGGGGCGGCAGGGGAATCAGCCCCAGCATTTT
TRBV13	many	NA	TRBJ1-1	CASSPRTSTEAFF	TGTGCCAGCAGCCCCCGCACTAGCACTGAAGCTTTCTTT
TRBV6-5	many	NA	TRBJ2-2	CASSYKENGELFF	TGTGCCAGCAGTTATAAGGAGAACGGGGAGCTGTTTTTT
TRBV4-2	medium-sized	NA	TRBJ2-3	CASSQAPPASGGGTDTQYF	TGTGCCAGCAGCCAAGCACCCCCAGCTTCAGGCGGCGGCACAGATACGCAGTATTTT
TRBV11-1	many	NA	TRBJ1-1	CASSSRTLEGAFF	TGTGCCAGCAGCTCCCGAACCCTAGAAGGAGCTTTCTTT
TRBV7-2	many	NA	TRBJ1-2	CASSSMGQNYGYTF	TGTGCCAGCAGCTCCATGGGGCAGAACTATGGCTACACCTTC
TRBV5-5	many	TRBD1	TRBJ2-2	CASSFRGRDVMNTGELFF	TGTGCCAGCAGCTTCAGGGGGCGGGACGTCATGAACACCGGGGAGCTGTTTTTT
TRBV7-2	many	NA	TRBJ2-2	CASSLGLYTGELFF	TGTGCCAGCAGCTTAGGACTTTACACCGGGGAGCTGTTTTTT
TRBV20-1	many	TRBD2	TRBJ2-3	CSATKTSFYDTQYF	TGCAGTGCAACCAAGACTAGCTTTTACGATACGCAGTATTTT
TRBV12-3/TRBV12-4	many	TRBD1	TRBJ1-2	CASSLSTGGTGLFYGYTF	TGTGCCAGCAGTCTTTCGACTGGAGGGACAGGGCTATTTTATGGCTACACCTTC
TRBV29-1	many	NA	TRBJ2-5	CSVDGGRMETQYF	TGCAGCGTTGACGGGGGGCGTATGGAGACCCAGTACTTC
TRBV4-1	many	NA	TRBJ2-4	CASSVGDTAKNIQYF	TGCGCCAGCAGCGTAGGGGATACGGCCAAAAACATTCAGTACTTC
TRBV7-9	many	NA	TRBJ2-2	CASSFIEGLNTGELFF	TGTGCCAGCAGCTTTATTGAGGGGCTGAACACCGGGGAGCTGTTTTTT
TRBV15	many	NA	TRBJ2-5	CATSEEETQYF	TGTGCCACCTCGGAGGAGGAGACCCAGTACTTC
TRBV15	many	TRBD2	TRBJ2-1	CATSSRSLTSGGHNEQFF	TGTGCCACCAGCAGCCGCTCGCTGACTAGCGGGGGACACAATGAGCAGTTCTTC
TRBV2	many	TRBD2	TRBJ2-3	CAITYGTSASDTQYF	TGTGCCATCACTTACGGGACTAGCGCTTCAGATACGCAGTATTTT
TRBV7-2	many	NA	TRBJ2-5	CASSDPGGVETQYF	TGTGCCAGCAGCGATCCAGGAGGCGTAGAGACCCAGTACTTC
TRBV4-1	many	NA	TRBJ2-7	CASSQENTLEQYF	TGCGCCAGCAGCCAAGAGAACACGTTGGAGCAGTACTTC
TRBV6-1	many	TRBD2	TRBJ2-3	CASSARLAGGADTQYF	TGTGCCAGCAGTGCCCGGTTAGCGGGGGGTGCAGATACGCAGTATTTT
TRBV11-2	many	NA	TRBJ2-7	CASSLQGSYEQYF	TGTGCCAGCAGCTTACAAGGATCCTACGAGCAGTACTTC
TRBV3-1	many	TRBD1	TRBJ1-5	CASSRTGGGQPQHF	TGTGCCAGCAGTCGGACAGGGGGCGGGCAGCCCCAGCATTTT